Listed here are 27 T cell receptor beta chains from one sample, sequenced in a study of T cell changes during pregnancy in multiple sclerosis. Clones were read by immunoSEQ multiplex PCR, and TCRdb kept only the in-frame ones, dropping some. The sample has around 27,000 clones; approximately 94% are singletons. The material sequenced was CD4+ T cells from peripheral blood mononuclear cells, taken after pregnancy. The receptor set was obtained from a female donor with multiple sclerosis, enrolled in a pregnancy study.

This chain uses TRBV5-1 with TRBJ2-2; TRBD2 matches 11 bases. CDR3 size: 14 residues. Losses at the gene ends were 6 bases for V and 6 bases for J; bases not matched to a gene: 4. CDR1 is SGHRS and CDR2 is YFSETQ in the germline V gene. The CDR3 spells CASTIAGGSGELFF. CDR3 bases: TGCGCCAGCACCATAGCGGGAGGGTCCGGGGAGCTGTTTTTT. Combining the CDR3 with reference TRBV5-1 and TRBJ2-2 gives the whole variable domain KAGVTQTPRYLIKTRGQQVTLSCSPISGHRSVSWYQQTPGQGLQFLFEYFSETQRNKGNFPGRFSGRQFSNSRSEMNVSTLELGDSALYLCASTIAGGSGELFFGEGSRLTVL.

This chain links TRBV6-1 with TRBJ1-4; no firm D call. V lost 4 bases, J lost 1 base, and 7 bases lay in between. This CDR3 comprises 14 residues. The germline V gene encodes CDR1 MNHNS and CDR2 SASEGT. CDR3 bases: TGTGCCAGCAGTGGGGGAGGAACTAATGAAAAACTGTTTTTT. This codes for CASSGGGTNEKLFF.

J is TRBJ2-7 and V is TRBV25-1; D is unresolved. CDR3 length: 14 amino acids. Trimming stripped 8 bases from V and 2 bases from J, with 16 bases between. CDR1 and CDR2 from the germline V gene are MGHDK and SYGVNS. The CDR3 region is CASQGDLRTYEQYF. The CDR3 region has the DNA TGTGCCAGCCAAGGTGACTTACGGACCTACGAGCAGTACTTC.

This chain uses TRBV5-1 with TRBJ2-7, with 13 nucleotides matching TRBD2. V was pared by 0 bases and J by 5 bases, with 11 bases of the junction left unmatched. Germline loops: CDR1 SGHRS, CDR2 YFSETQ. The CDR3 runs to 18 residues. CDR3 DNA sequence: TGCGCCAGCAGCTTGGAACTACTAGCGGGAGGGAAGACGAACGAGCAGTACTTC. Its protein is CASSLELLAGGKTNEQYF.

V usage is TRBV11-2 and J usage is TRBJ2-3; 7 nucleotides agree with TRBD2. The CDR3 runs 17 residues. Trimming took 5 bases from V and 11 from J; bases not matched to a gene: 22. CDR1 SGHAT and CDR2 FQNNGV come from the germline V gene. Here the CDR3 reads CASSPLTGSGNLYGQYF. Here the CDR3 DNA reads TGTGCCAGCAGCCCCCTCACGGGAAGCGGGAACCTCTACGGGCAGTATTTT. The variable domain in full, with the rest retrieved from reference TRBV11-2 and TRBJ2-3, is EAGVAQSPRYKIIEKRQSVAFWCNPISGHATLYWYQQILGQGPKLLIQFQNNGVVDDSQLPKDRFSAERLKGVDSTLKIQPAKLEDSAVYLCASSPLTGSGNLYGQYFGPGTRLTVL.

The rearrangement joins TRBV5-1 to TRBJ1-1; TRBD1 aligns across 9 bases. The length of the CDR3 is 15 residues. With 4 bases clipped from V and 3 bases from J, the junction kept 7 bases outside the gene matches. The germline V gene has CDR1 SGHRS and CDR2 YFSETQ. The CDR3 coding sequence is TGCGCCAGCAGCCCTACAGGGGGCAGGGACACTGAAGCTTTCTTT. It is translated as CASSPTGGRDTEAFF.

The V and J genes are TRBV7-2 and TRBJ1-3; 9 bases are a match to TRBD1. Germline V gene data show CDR1 as SGHTA and CDR2 as FQGNSA. The ends lost 2 bases at V and 4 bases at J; junction bases unmatched: 3. The CDR3 length is 15 residues. Here the CDR3 reads CASSLWTGVGNTIYF. The CDR3 bases are TGTGCCAGCAGCTTATGGACAGGGGTCGGAAACACCATATATTTT.

In nucleotides, the CDR3 is TGTGCCTGGAACAGCGGGAGGCTCCGGAGCTCCTACAATGAGCAGTTCTTC. This sequence encodes CAWNSGRLRSSYNEQFF. The gene calls are TRBV30 and TRBJ2-1, with 9 bases matching TRBD2. The CDR3 totals 17 residues. Germline V CDR1 and CDR2: GTSNPN, SVGIG (reference sequence). The ends lost 4 bases at V and 0 bases at J; junction bases unmatched: 10. Full variable domain (outside the CDR3, taken from reference TRBV30 and TRBJ2-1): SQTIHQWPATLVQPVGSPLSLECTVEGTSNPNLYWYRQAAGRGLQLLFYSVGIGQISSEVPQNLSASRPQDRQFILSSKKLLLSDSGFYLCAWNSGRLRSSYNEQFFGPGTRLTVL.

The genes are TRBV6-6 and TRBJ2-5; 7 nucleotides match TRBD1. CDR1 MNHNY and CDR2 SVGAGI come from the germline V gene (reference sequence). The ends lost 6 bases at V and 5 bases at J; junction bases unmatched: 6. There are 13 residues in the CDR3. CDR3 protein: CASSPDRDETQYF. For the CDR3, the DNA is TGTGCCAGCAGCCCCGACAGGGACGAGACCCAGTACTTC.

The genes are TRBV5-1 and TRBJ1-1; 11 nucleotides align to TRBD1. Germline values: CDR1 SGHRS, CDR2 YFSETQ. The V and J ends lost 3 bases and 7 bases, in that order; junction bases with no gene match: 2. The CDR3 totals 13 residues. CDR3 coding DNA: TGCGCCAGCAGCTCCGGGACAGGGGGTGAAGCTTTCTTT. Residues: CASSSGTGGEAFF.

This chain joins TRBV7-3 and TRBJ2-3; D call uncertain. The CDR3 covers 12 residues. Trimming removed 3 bases at V and 1 base at J, with 2 bases between. Per germline, CDR1 SGHTA and CDR2 FQGTGA. The CDR3 coding sequence is TGTGCCAGCAGCTTCGGCACAGATACGCAGTATTTT. It translates to CASSFGTDTQYF.

This chain links TRBV27 with TRBJ2-7, with a possible D match to TRBD2 (6 bases). CDR3 length: 13 amino acids. In germline, CDR1 is MNHEY, CDR2 SMNVEV (reference sequence). Trimming pared 4 bases from V and 2 bases from J, leaving 9 bases between. CDR3 protein: CASSSGLAYEQYF. The CDR3, as DNA: TGTGCCAGCAGTTCGGGACTGGCCTACGAGCAGTACTTC.

V usage is TRBV2 and J usage is TRBJ1-5; 8 positions match TRBD1. The length of the CDR3 is 13 residues. CDR1 is SNHLY, CDR2 FYNNEI, per germline. Germline trimming cut 6 bases from V and 5 bases from J; bases unmatched to any gene: 3. The DNA for the CDR3 is TGTGCCAGCAGGGAGACAGGGGATCAGCCCCAGCATTTT. Protein: CASRETGDQPQHF.

V gene TRBV29-1 combines with J gene TRBJ1-1, with a weak D call TRBD1 (6 bases). Per germline, CDR1 SQVTM and CDR2 ANQGSEA. Trimming left V 7 bases short and J 5 bases short, with 20 bases between. This CDR3 spans 14 amino acids. CDR3 amino acids: CSAHRTVARTEAFF. The CDR3 bases are TGCAGCGCCCACAGGACAGTAGCTCGGACTGAAGCTTTCTTT. Full variable domain (missing parts from reference TRBV29-1 and TRBJ1-1): SAVISQKPSRDICQRGTSLTIQCQVDSQVTMMFWYRQQPGQSLTLIATANQGSEATYESGFVIDKFPISRPNLTFSTLTVSNMSPEDSSIYLCSAHRTVARTEAFFGQGTRLTVV.

This sequence joins TRBV7-9 and TRBJ2-3; tentative D call: TRBD2 (7 bases). Trimming took off 5 bases at V and 1 base at J, with 16 bases between the two ends. The CDR3 consists of 16 residues. CDR1 SEHNR and CDR2 FQNEAQ come from the germline V gene (reference sequence). CDR3 sequence (DNA): TGTGCCAGCAGCCCGAAGGGGGGGCTTGGCACAGATACGCAGTATTTT. Its protein product is CASSPKGGLGTDTQYF.

The rearrangement links TRBV30 to TRBJ1-2, with TRBD1 matching over 8 bases. This CDR3 contains 11 residues. V lost 4 bases to trimming and J lost 8 bases; unmatched junction nucleotides: 3. The germline CDR1 and CDR2 sequences are GTSNPN and SVGIG (reference sequence). The CDR3 DNA is TGTGCCTGGACAGGGGGCGCCGGCTACACCTTC. Translated, it gives CAWTGGAGYTF.

The chain couples TRBV11-2 to TRBJ1-2; D is unclear. The CDR3 sequence is 13 residues long. The germline V gene has CDR1 SGHAT and CDR2 FQNNGV. Trimming pared 3 bases from V and 8 bases from J, leaving 13 bases between. The CDR3 loop reads CASSFSYFGGYTF. The CDR3 nucleotides are TGTGCCAGCAGCTTTTCGTACTTCGGGGGCTACACCTTC.

J is TRBJ2-1 and V is TRBV15; 7 nucleotides align to TRBD1. The CDR3 length is 14 residues. The J segment lost 3 bases and the V segment lost 5 bases, leaving 4 bases of the junction unmatched. Germline assignment: CDR1 LNHNV and CDR2 YYDKDF (reference sequence). CDR3 residues: CATSPRDSYNEQFF. The CDR3 DNA is TGTGCCACCAGCCCGAGGGACAGCTACAATGAGCAGTTCTTC.

This chain uses TRBV30 with TRBJ2-4, with D possibly matching TRBD1 (6 bases). There are 14 residues in the CDR3. Germline CDR1 is GTSNPN and CDR2 is SVGIG (reference sequence). The V gene lost 5 bases and the J gene lost 5 bases, with 16 bases spanning the gap. CDR3 region: CAWGDWTAQNIQYF. The CDR3 DNA reads TGTGCCTGGGGGGATTGGACAGCACAAAACATTCAGTACTTC.

This chain joins TRBV10-3 and TRBJ2-7; the match to TRBD1 covers 8 bases. Germline trimming cut 10 bases from V and 0 bases from J; bases unmatched to any gene: 11. The CDR3 is made up of 15 amino acids. The germline V gene has CDR1 ENHRY and CDR2 SYGVKD. The CDR3 nucleotides read TGTGCCACCCGGGACAGGTCGGTGAGCTCCTACGAGCAGTACTTC. It specifies CATRDRSVSSYEQYF.

The chain couples TRBV2 to TRBJ2-7; the D gene is possibly TRBD1 (5 bases). This CDR3 region has 12 residues. The V gene lost 1 base and the J gene lost 4 bases, with 5 bases spanning the gap. From germline, CDR1 is SNHLY and CDR2 FYNNEI. The CDR3 here is CASSEDRYEQYF. Written as DNA, the CDR3 is TGTGCCAGCAGTGAAGACAGGTACGAGCAGTACTTC.

The V call is TRBV10-3, the J call TRBJ1-6; no firm D call. V gave up 8 bases and J gave up 0 bases, with 8 bases separating them. Germline V gene sequence: CDR1 ENHRY, CDR2 SYGVKD. CDR3 length equals 14 residues. CDR3 sequence reads: CAIRPSSYNSPLHF. The CDR3, as DNA: TGTGCCATCCGTCCCAGCTCCTATAATTCACCCCTCCACTTT.

The rearrangement joins TRBV7-2 to TRBJ2-7; TRBD1 is a possible D gene (6 bases). There are 12 residues in the CDR3. Germline V gene data show CDR1 as SGHTA and CDR2 as FQGNSA. The V end was cut by 4 bases, the J end by 7 bases, with 11 bases between. The CDR3, as DNA: TGTGCCAGCAGCTCTGACAGGCGGGAGCAGTACTTC. This sequence encodes CASSSDRREQYF.

This clone was detected a few times. Other DNA sequences of this sample code for an identical CDR3. The rearrangement uses TRBV5-1 and TRBJ2-4, with a tentative D call TRBD1 (7 bases). Trimming removed 0 bases from V and 9 bases from J, with 10 bases in between. CDR1 and CDR2 from the germline V gene are SGHRS and YFSETQ. This CDR3 spans 13 amino acids. CDR3 nucleotides: TGCGCCAGCAGCTTGGGACAGGGAGGCATTCAGTACTTC. Protein product: CASSLGQGGIQYF. Together with reference TRBV5-1 and TRBJ2-4, the CDR3 gives the full variable domain: KAGVTQTPRYLIKTRGQQVTLSCSPISGHRSVSWYQQTPGQGLQFLFEYFSETQRNKGNFPGRFSGRQFSNSRSEMNVSTLELGDSALYLCASSLGQGGIQYFGAGTRLSVL.

The chain couples TRBV7-6 to TRBJ1-4; D may be TRBD1 (5 bases). The CDR3 is 16 amino acids. Germline V gene data show CDR1 as SGHVS and CDR2 as FNYEAQ. The V gene lost 0 bases and the J gene lost 7 bases, with 15 bases spanning the gap. The CDR3 reads CASSLAPAGLGEKLFF. As DNA, the CDR3 is TGTGCCAGCAGCTTAGCGCCCGCAGGGCTGGGTGAAAAACTGTTTTTT. Supplemented by reference TRBV7-6 and TRBJ1-4, the full variable domain reads GAGVSQSPRYKVTKRGQDVALRCDPISGHVSLYWYRQALGQGPEFLTYFNYEAQQDKSGLPNDRFSAERPEGSISTLTIQRTEQRDSAMYRCASSLAPAGLGEKLFFGSGTQLSVL.

The V call is TRBV11-2, the J call TRBJ2-7; D may be TRBD2 (6 bases). The CDR3 consists of 14 residues. The germline V and J ends were trimmed by 4 bases and 0 bases, with 10 bases remaining between them. Germline assignment: CDR1 SGHAT and CDR2 FQNNGV. CDR3 DNA: TGTGCCAGCAGCTATCGGGAGTACTCCTACGAGCAGTACTTC. Translated, it gives CASSYREYSYEQYF.

CDR3 region: CASSELGANEQFF. The CDR3, as DNA: TGTGCCAGCAGTGAATTAGGGGCCAATGAGCAGTTCTTC. The genes are TRBV25-1 and TRBJ2-1; D may be TRBD1 (5 bases). V was shortened by 1 base and J by 6 bases, with 7 bases between the two germline ends. The CDR3 extends over 13 amino acids. Germline-derived CDR1 and CDR2 are MGHDK and SYGVNS. The full variable domain, its missing parts supplied by reference TRBV25-1 and TRBJ2-1, is EADIYQTPRYLVIGTGKKITLECSQTMGHDKMYWYQQDPGMELHLIHYSYGVNSTEKGDLSSESTVSRIRTEHFPLTLESARPSHTSQYLCASSELGANEQFFGPGTRLTVL.